Following are 16 T cell receptor beta chains from one sample sequenced in a study of CD8 T cells in Susac syndrome. Random hexamers served to reverse transcribe roughly 0.45 to 1 ug RNA. TCRdb reprocessed the immunoSEQ multiplex PCR reads with MiXCR, giving one entry per CDR3 protein. The table lists about 400,000 distinct CDR3 sequences, around 85% of them singletons. Material: CD8+ T cells from PBMCs. These receptors were collected from a human donor with multiple sclerosis.

V and J are TRBV5-1 and TRBJ2-5, with D possibly matching TRBD1 (6 bases). The V gene lost 1 base and the J gene lost 3 bases, with 10 bases spanning the gap. Germline V gene sequence: CDR1 SGHRS, CDR2 YFSETQ. The CDR3 is 14 residues long. In DNA form, the CDR3 reads TGCGCCAGCAGCTTGAAGGGGGACGAAGAGACCCAGTACTTC. This gives the protein CASSLKGDEETQYF.

The DNA of the CDR3 is TGTGCCTGGGTCAACGGGGAGCTGTTTTTT. It is translated as CAWVNGELFF. The chain has TRBV30 and TRBJ2-2; D remains ambiguous. The CDR3 is 10 amino acids. V lost 5 bases and J 7 bases, leaving 5 bases between the germline ends. Germline V gene data show CDR1 as GTSNPN and CDR2 as SVGIG (reference sequence).

This rearrangement joins TRBV27 to TRBJ2-1, with TRBD1 matching 8 bases. The ends lost 6 bases at V and 8 bases at J; junction bases unmatched: 3. Germline V CDR1 and CDR2: MNHEY, SMNVEV (reference sequence). The CDR3 runs to 12 residues. CDR3 DNA: TGTGCCAGCAGACAGGGGGTCGATGAGCAGTTCTTC. Translated, it gives CASRQGVDEQFF.

The chain uses TRBV5-1 and TRBJ2-2; no definite D call. CDR1 and CDR2 from the germline V gene are SGHRS and YFSETQ. V was shortened by 2 bases and J by 4 bases, with 15 bases between the two germline ends. The CDR3 is made up of 16 amino acids. DNA of the CDR3: TGCGCCAGCAGCTTTCTCCCCCTGGGGTTCACCGGGGAGCTGTTTTTT. Its translation: CASSFLPLGFTGELFF. The variable domain in full, completed from reference TRBV5-1 and TRBJ2-2, reads KAGVTQTPRYLIKTRGQQVTLSCSPISGHRSVSWYQQTPGQGLQFLFEYFSETQRNKGNFPGRFSGRQFSNSRSEMNVSTLELGDSALYLCASSFLPLGFTGELFFGEGSRLTVL.

The chain employs TRBV9 and TRBJ2-1; 9 nucleotides align to TRBD2. The CDR3 runs 17 residues. Trimming took 8 bases from V and 3 from J; bases not matched to a gene: 15. Germline V gene lookup returns CDR1 SGDLS and CDR2 YYNGEE. The CDR3 reads CARASYGLAGFYNEQFF. The CDR3 coding sequence is TGTGCCAGAGCGTCCTATGGGCTAGCGGGGTTCTACAATGAGCAGTTCTTC.

The chain is built from TRBV15 and TRBJ1-1; D unresolved. The CDR3 contains 13 residues. The V gene's germline CDR1 is LNHNV and CDR2 YYDKDF (reference sequence). V was pared by 3 bases and J by 1 base, with 6 bases between. CDR3 nucleotide sequence: TGTGCCACCAGCAGGCCGACGAACACTGAAGCTTTCTTT. Translation gives CATSRPTNTEAFF.

V and J are TRBV7-9 and TRBJ2-2; weak D call: TRBD2 (6 bases). CDR1 and CDR2 (germline): SEHNR, FQNEAQ (reference sequence). V lost 3 bases, J lost 3 bases, and 14 bases lay in between. The CDR3 sequence is 16 residues long. In DNA, the CDR3 is TGTGCCAGCAGCTTCCTTTGGGGGGAGGACACCGGGGAGCTGTTTTTT. Its translation is CASSFLWGEDTGELFF.

V gene TRBV10-3 combines with J gene TRBJ2-1; 9 nucleotides align to TRBD2. This CDR3 spans 18 amino acids. V lost 4 bases and J lost 4; bases outside the gene matches: 14. CDR1 and CDR2 from the germline V gene are ENHRY and SYGVKD. The CDR3 sequence is CAISVTSGLPLLYNEQFF. The CDR3 bases are TGTGCCATCAGTGTGACTAGCGGATTACCACTATTGTACAATGAGCAGTTCTTC.

The chain employs TRBV27 and TRBJ2-7; D could derive from TRBD1 or TRBD2 (6 bases each). Trimming shortened V by 1 base and J by 2 bases, and 12 bases separated the two germline ends. This CDR3 comprises 15 residues. Germline assignment: CDR1 MNHEY and CDR2 SMNVEV (reference sequence). DNA for the CDR3: TGTGCCAGCAGTTTATTGGGGGGCCCGGCCTACGAGCAGTACTTC. Translated, it gives CASSLLGGPAYEQYF.

The chain combines TRBV30 with TRBJ2-7, with a tentative D call TRBD2 (5 bases). Germline V gene data show CDR1 as GTSNPN and CDR2 as SVGIG (reference sequence). Trimming took 4 bases from V and 4 from J, leaving 20 bases between them. The CDR3 has 15 residues. CDR3 region: CAWTESREMIYEQYF. Written as DNA, the CDR3 is TGTGCCTGGACCGAAAGTAGGGAGATGATTTACGAGCAGTACTTC.

This chain connects TRBV5-1 to TRBJ1-1; D perhaps matches TRBD1 (5 bases). CDR3 length: 17 residues. V was trimmed by 4 bases and J by 3 bases, leaving 22 bases between them. Germline loops: CDR1 SGHRS, CDR2 YFSETQ. The CDR3 spells CASSRQITFDGDTEAFF. DNA for the CDR3: TGCGCCAGCAGCCGACAGATAACATTCGACGGGGACACTGAAGCTTTCTTT.

The chain joins TRBV29-1 to TRBJ2-2; TRBD2 matches 7 bases. The CDR3 is 14 amino acids. Germline-derived CDR1 and CDR2 are SQVTM and ANQGSEA. Trimming took 6 bases from V and 1 from J; bases not matched to a gene: 5. DNA for the CDR3: TGCAGCGTCTCAGCGGGGCTGAACACCGGGGAGCTGTTTTTT. Its protein product is CSVSAGLNTGELFF.

This clonotype came up once. The rearrangement uses TRBV5-1 and TRBJ2-5, with 8 bases matching TRBD2. Trimming cost V 5 bases and J 0 bases; bases outside gene matches: 6. Germline V CDR1 and CDR2: SGHRS, YFSETQ. The CDR3 has 15 amino acids. The CDR3 coding sequence is TGCGCCAGCAGTGGGAAACTAGCGGACCAAGAGACCCAGTACTTC. Protein: CASSGKLADQETQYF.

The chain recombines TRBV12-5 with TRBJ2-1; D is ambiguous. This CDR3 is built from 14 residues. The germline V and J ends were trimmed by 6 bases and 0 bases, with 9 bases remaining between them. Germline CDR1 reads LGHNT; CDR2 reads FRNRAP. CDR3 in amino acids: CASGLSSSYNEQFF. In DNA, the CDR3 is TGTGCTAGTGGCTTGAGCAGCTCCTACAATGAGCAGTTCTTC. The variable domain in full, with the rest retrieved from reference TRBV12-5 and TRBJ2-1, is DARVTQTPRHKVTEMGQEVTMRCQPILGHNTVFWYRQTMMQGLELLAYFRNRAPLDDSGMPKDRFSAEMPDATLATLKIQPSEPRDSAVYFCASGLSSSYNEQFFGPGTRLTVL.

This clonotype occurred a few times. This chain's CDR3 is CASRSLLANYEQYF. For the CDR3, the DNA is TGTGCCAGCAGGTCACTTCTAGCAAACTACGAGCAGTACTTC. This chain joins TRBV6-1 and TRBJ2-7, with D perhaps matching TRBD2 (5 bases). The CDR3 extends over 14 amino acids. The germline V and J ends were trimmed by 6 bases and 3 bases, with 15 bases remaining between them. Germline V gene sequence: CDR1 MNHNS, CDR2 SASEGT.

Only a few counts were recorded for this clonotype. This chain uses TRBV27 with TRBJ1-1, with D possibly being TRBD1 (6 bases). CDR1 and CDR2 (germline): MNHEY, SMNVEV (reference sequence). Trimming shortened V by 5 bases and J by 4 bases, and 11 bases separated the two germline ends. CDR3 size: 13 residues. The CDR3 spells CASSQYRATEAFF. CDR3 nucleotides: TGTGCCAGCAGTCAATACAGGGCCACTGAAGCTTTCTTT.